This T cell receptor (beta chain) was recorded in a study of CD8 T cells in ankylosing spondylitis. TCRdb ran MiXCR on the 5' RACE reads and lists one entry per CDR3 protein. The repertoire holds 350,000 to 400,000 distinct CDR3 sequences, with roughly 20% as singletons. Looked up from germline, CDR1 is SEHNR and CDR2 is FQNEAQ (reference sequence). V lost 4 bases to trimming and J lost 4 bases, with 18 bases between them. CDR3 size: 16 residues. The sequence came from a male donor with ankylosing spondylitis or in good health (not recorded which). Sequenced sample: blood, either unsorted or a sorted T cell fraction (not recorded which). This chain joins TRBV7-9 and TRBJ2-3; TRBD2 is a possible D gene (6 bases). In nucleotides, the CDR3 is TGTGCCAGCAGCTCAGCTAGCGAACCGTATCCAGATACGCAGTATTTT. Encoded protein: CASSSASEPYPDTQYF. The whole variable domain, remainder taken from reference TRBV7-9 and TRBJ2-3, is DTGVSQNPRHKITKRGQNVTFRCDPISEHNRLYWYRQTLGQGPEFLTYFQNEAQLEKSRLLSDRFSAERPKGSFSTLEIQRTEQGDSAMYLCASSSASEPYPDTQYFGPGTRLTVL.